Reported below is one TCR beta chain. The specificity of this receptor is unknown. No base quality information exists; no much larger clone differs at one position. Whole blood was collected in K2EDTA tubes by collaborating institutions according to the institutions' own protocols. Collaborator samples were shipped for TCRbeta analysis as frozen whole blood, isolated PBMCs, or DNA extracted from either sample type. The germline V gene sets CDR1 to SGDLS and CDR2 to YYNGEE. From its cysteine to its phenylalanine, the CDR3 spans 14 amino acids. The read is trimmed to its CDR3 DNA, 42 bases read in frame from base 1. Trimming removed 0 bases from V and 2 bases from J, leaving 9 bases between the germline ends. The data belong to a study of blood T cell repertoires in COVID-19 (dated by TCRdb to between 2020 and 2021). For the study in its entirety: The collaborator samples originated in the United States, Italy and Spain and spanned the acute and convalescent phases of COVID-19. The material from the prospective study consisted of cDNA or gDNA derived from T cells, B-cell-depleted T cells, or PBMCs. Deeply sampled blood TCRbeta repertoires from subjects exposed to, actively infected with, or recovered from COVID-19 were included in the dataset. The repertoires were released in a freely available public database intended as a resource for research on the immune response to SARS-CoV-2. The samples were drawn from the first 160 participants of the ongoing ImmuneRACE study and from 950 to 1,500 subjects provided by 6 global collaborators. A de-identified subject ID, COVID-19 status, age in years and sex were almost always included in the sample metadata. Where HLA class I and class II types were available, the types were taken from metadata supplied by the sample provider, not from assay-based typing.

The investigation overall reported the following: The amount of clinical and demographic metadata varied by source and participant and was provided uncurated.

TCRbeta CDR3 regions were amplified from genomic DNA using the immunoSEQ Assay, a bias-controlled multiplex PCR. In the paper's pipeline: The number of nucleated cells in each sample was estimated from the amplification of reference gene primers within the assay. Sequence reads were collapsed and filtered to measure the absolute abundance of every unique TCRbeta CDR3 rearrangement. For each sample, productive Simpson clonality was calculated as the square root of Simpson's diversity index across productive rearrangements. TCRdb limited this immuneACCESS table to in-frame rearrangements with V and J called. A share of clones is missing; checked studies link under half to unresolved V genes, and the rest is unexplained. V and J calls and clone size are as listed in that table; D and trimming were resolved from the DNA. This sample has about 27,000 clones in its table, and around 90% of those were observed once. The ten largest account for around 4.7% of the sample.

The chain is encoded by TRBV9 joined to TRBJ2-7, and possibly TRBD2, on 5 matching bases. Sequencing used peripheral blood. The receptor's source is an older man with active COVID-19. Read as DNA, the sequence is TGTGCCAGCAGCGTAGATCCGGGGACCTACGAGCAGTACTTC. It specifies CASSVDPGTYEQYF.